This T cell receptor (beta chain) was found in a study of T cell repertoires in cytomegalovirus infection. This clonotype was seen a few times. Its target is unknown. TCRdb ran MiXCR on the reads and lists one entry per CDR3 protein. The data hold some 480,000 distinct CDR3 sequences, with 33% observed a single time. There are 14 residues in the CDR3. Germline V gene lookup returns CDR1 SEHNR and CDR2 FQNEAQ (reference sequence). Deletions cut 1 base from V and 7 bases from J, with 13 bases between. The specimen was cultured PBMCs, collected from culture after CMV antigen stimulation. This chain connects TRBV7-9 to TRBJ1-2; unclear D gene. The sequence was obtained from a human donor in good health (CMV status not recorded). Some clones in this sample may be carry-over from other donors' samples. The CDR3 sequence is CASSLVVGEPGYTF. In nucleotides, the CDR3 is TGTGCCAGCAGCTTAGTTGTAGGAGAACCTGGCTACACCTTC.